This is a list of T cell receptor beta chains from one sample in a study. MiXCR, applied by TCRdb to the RT-PCR reads, yields one record per CDR3 protein. The sample records more than 600,000 distinct CDR3 sequences, 12% to 15% being singletons. The sample consisted of memory CD4+ T cells from blood. These receptors were obtained from a female donor in good health, serving as a healthy control. Both conserved end residues are part of each CDR3. The D gene is left open where the match is weak. Rows give clone size only sometimes, using once, few, many, or a class for an expanded clone.

J	V	size	D	DNA	CDR3
TRBJ2-1	TRBV29-1	many	.	TGCAGCATTGCCCTTGACGGGAGCTCCTACAATGAGCAGTTCTTC	CSIALDGSSYNEQFF
TRBJ2-7	TRBV11-2	.	TRBD1	TGTGCCAGCAGCCCGCAAATCGGACAGGACACCTACGAGCAGTACTTC	CASSPQIGQDTYEQYF
TRBJ1-2	TRBV6-2/TRBV6-3	few	TRBD1	TGTGCCAGCAGCTACGACAGGGGTATAAGCTACACCTTC	CASSYDRGISYTF
TRBJ1-6	TRBV3-1	.	.	TGTGCCAGCAGTCTTGGGGGGAACGACGCACCCCTCCACTTT	CASSLGGNDAPLHF
TRBJ2-3	TRBV6-1	.	.	TGTGCCAGCAGTACGAGAAATACGCAGTATTTT	CASSTRNTQYF
TRBJ2-5	TRBV29-1	many	.	TGCAGCGTTTCCGCGGGGCTGGAGACCCAGTACTTC	CSVSAGLETQYF
TRBJ1-2	TRBV6-2/TRBV6-3	many	TRBD1	TGTGCCAGCAGTTACAAACGTCTGACAGGGAAGAACTATGGCTACACCTTC	CASSYKRLTGKNYGYTF
TRBJ2-1	TRBV6-1	few	TRBD1	TGTGCCAGCAGGGCCCGGGACAGTCTTAATGAGCAGTTCTTC	CASRARDSLNEQFF
TRBJ1-2	TRBV5-6	many	.	TGTGCCAGCAGCTTGGCCCTGGATGGCTACACCTTC	CASSLALDGYTF
TRBJ2-1	TRBV7-2	many	.	TGTGCCAGCAGCTTAGTCGGCGGGACCCTCTACAATGAGCAGTTCTTC	CASSLVGGTLYNEQFF
TRBJ2-5	TRBV5-5	.	.	TGTGCCAGCAGCTCAGTACTCCGAGAGACCCAGTACTTC	CASSSVLRETQYF
TRBJ1-5	TRBV20-1	.	TRBD1	TGCAGTGCTAGAGTATTACAGGGGGCTAGCAATCAGCCCCAGCATTTT	CSARVLQGASNQPQHF
TRBJ1-1	TRBV9	.	.	TGTGCCAGCAGCGTAATCTCCAGGGGGAACACTGAAGCTTTCTTT	CASSVISRGNTEAFF
TRBJ1-4	TRBV10-3	few	TRBD1	TGTGCCATCAGTGAGGGACAGGGCGCAAATGAAAAACTGTTTTTT	CAISEGQGANEKLFF
TRBJ2-7	TRBV20-1	few	TRBD2	TGCAGTGCTAAAGGAGGGAGGGACGAGCAGTACTTC	CSAKGGRDEQYF
TRBJ1-1	TRBV30	few	.	TGTGCCTGGAGGAGACAGATTGAAGCTTTCTTT	CAWRRQIEAFF
TRBJ1-2	TRBV5-1	.	.	TGCGCCAGCAGCACTGGAGTGGGTACGGGCTACACCTTC	CASSTGVGTGYTF
TRBJ1-3	TRBV20-1	.	.	TGCAGTGCTAGGTCGCCACTCGGAAACACCATATATTTT	CSARSPLGNTIYF
TRBJ1-6	TRBV10-3	few	.	TGTGCCATCAGTTACACACAGGGAGGGAATTCACCCCTCCACTTT	CAISYTQGGNSPLHF
TRBJ1-6	TRBV20-1	few	.	TGCAGTGCTGCCGGACAGAGCAATAATTCACCCCTCCACTTT	CSAAGQSNNSPLHF
TRBJ2-2	TRBV27	.	TRBD2	TGTGCCAGCAGTTTATTTAGCGGGGGAGGTACCGGGGAGCTGTTTTTT	CASSLFSGGGTGELFF
TRBJ2-7	TRBV3-1	many	TRBD2	TGTGCCAGCAGCCAGTTTGTAACTAGCGGGGAGTTCCCATCGTACGAGCAGTACTTC	CASSQFVTSGEFPSYEQYF
TRBJ2-4	TRBV7-9	.	.	TGTGCCAGCAGCTTCCGGGCCATTCAGTACTTC	CASSFRAIQYF
TRBJ2-5	TRBV20-1	few	.	TGCAGTGCCCTGGGGGAGTTGGAGACCCAGTACTTC	CSALGELETQYF
TRBJ1-6	TRBV9	.	.	TGTGCCAGCAGCGATGGGACAAATTCACCCCTCCACTTT	CASSDGTNSPLHF
TRBJ2-1	TRBV20-1	few	TRBD2	TGCAGTGCTAGCCGGATCGGGACTAGCGGGAGGCGTGAGCAGTTCTTC	CSASRIGTSGRREQFF
TRBJ1-2	TRBV6-5	once	.	TGTGCCAGCAGTTACTCGCAAGGACTCAACTATGGCTACACCTTC	CASSYSQGLNYGYTF